The clone carrying this TCR beta chain appeared many times. What it binds is unknown. This specimen comes from a study of identical twins. Regarding the study as a whole: Beta clonotypes that were abundant in cord blood contained fewer insertions, a pattern absent from memory repertoires. Researchers caution that invariant MAIT and iNKT cells could partly confound zero-insertion analyses.

Template switching introduced a universal primer site, and the cDNA bore unique molecular identifiers. MiXCR was run by TCRdb on the 5' RACE reads, yielding one entry per CDR3 protein. The data show 200,000 to 300,000 distinct CDR3 sequences, approximately 10% seen once. Trimming stripped 6 bases from V and 6 bases from J, with 15 bases between. CDR1 is MDHEN, CDR2 SYDVKM, per germline. The CDR3 consists of 13 residues. The chain employs TRBV28 and TRBJ2-7, with a possible D match to TRBD1 (6 bases). The specimen sequenced was memory T cells sorted from blood. This clonotype was obtained from a man aged 50 to 60 in good health. The CDR3 protein is CASSPTTGSEQYF. In DNA form, the CDR3 reads TGTGCCAGCAGCCCTACAACAGGGTCCGAGCAGTACTTC. Variable domain in full (rest from reference TRBV28 and TRBJ2-7): DVKVTQSSRYLVKRTGEKVFLECVQDMDHENMFWYRQDPGLGLRLIYFSYDVKMKEKGDIPEGYSVSREKKERFSLILESASTNQTSMYLCASSPTTGSEQYFGPGTRLTVT.